These 5 T cell receptor beta chains share one sample of origin, sequenced in a study of T cell responses to AZD1222 COVID-19 vaccine. TCRdb's table, derived via immunoSEQ multiplex PCR, lists solely in-frame clones and lacks some. Of 100,000 or so clones in the sample, just over 85% were seen once. The material was peripheral blood, obtained on day 0 of AZD1222 vaccination. The receptors here all came from an adult in good health.

The chain is built from TRBV6-1 and TRBJ1-3; tentatively, D is TRBD1 (5 bases). Trimming cost V 3 bases and J 0 bases, with 6 bases left between them. The germline V gene has CDR1 MNHNS and CDR2 SASEGT. The CDR3 totals 14 residues. This chain's CDR3 is CASSEGGSGNTIYF. CDR3 nucleotide sequence: TGTGCCAGCAGTGAGGGGGGCTCTGGAAACACCATATATTTT.

This sequence joins TRBV7-9 and TRBJ2-3, with 10 nucleotides matching TRBD2. The CDR3 sequence is 15 residues long. In germline, CDR1 is SEHNR, CDR2 FQNEAQ (reference sequence). The trim removed 5 bases at V and 2 bases at J, leaving 4 bases unmatched. The CDR3 is CASSRTSGYTDTQYF. Here the CDR3 DNA reads TGTGCCAGCAGCCGGACTAGCGGATACACAGATACGCAGTATTTT. Looking up the rest from reference TRBV7-9 and TRBJ2-3 gives the full variable domain: DTGVSQNPRHKITKRGQNVTFRCDPISEHNRLYWYRQTLGQGPEFLTYFQNEAQLEKSRLLSDRFSAERPKGSFSTLEIQRTEQGDSAMYLCASSRTSGYTDTQYFGPGTRLTVL.

V is TRBV11-3 and J is TRBJ1-1, with TRBD1 as a possible D gene (5 bases). The CDR3 loop spans 13 amino acids. V lost 0 bases, J lost 6 bases, and 8 bases lay in between. In germline, CDR1 is SGHNT, CDR2 YENEEA. This CDR3 is CASSLDVGAEAFF. The DNA of the CDR3 is TGTGCCAGCAGCTTAGATGTAGGGGCTGAAGCTTTCTTT.

The rearrangement joins TRBV28 to TRBJ1-5, with unresolved D. V was trimmed by 6 bases and J by 0 bases, leaving 3 bases between them. The CDR3 consists of 12 residues. CDR1 is MDHEN, CDR2 SYDVKM, per germline. Written as DNA, the CDR3 is TGTGCCAGCAGGAATAGCAATCAGCCCCAGCATTTT. This gives the protein CASRNSNQPQHF.

The count of this clone is one. The genes are TRBV4-1 and TRBJ1-1; a weak D match, TRBD1 (6 bases). With 4 bases removed from V and 0 bases from J, the gap between germline ends came to 30 bases. In germline, CDR1 is MGHRA, CDR2 YSYEKL. This CDR3 contains 21 residues. CDR3 nucleotides: TGCGCCAGCAGCCCCTTGGGGGGGGGCGCGAGTAGTGGCGGAATGAACACTGAAGCTTTCTTT. This codes for CASSPLGGGASSGGMNTEAFF.